The T cell receptor beta chain under discussion was sequenced for a study of blood T cell repertoires in COVID-19. Turning to the study itself: The samples span acute and convalescent COVID-19 from the United States, Italy and Spain.

In germline, CDR1 is SGHKS, CDR2 YYEKEE (reference sequence). The CDR3 has 15 amino acids. J gave up 2 bases and V 2 bases, and 3 bases lay outside the gene matches. Using immunoSEQ multiplex PCR, the repertoire was profiled, and TCRdb retains in-frame clones only, with some absent. The sample records 160,000 or so clones, around 80% being singletons. The TCR originated in a woman aged 65 to 85 with acute or convalescent COVID-19. This chain joins TRBV5-5 and TRBJ2-1; 8 positions agree with TRBD1. Sequenced sample: peripheral blood. Written as DNA, the CDR3 is TGTGCCAGCAGCTTCGGACAGGGAACCTACAATGAGCAGTTCTTC. It is translated as CASSFGQGTYNEQFF. Full variable domain (rest looked up from reference TRBV5-5 and TRBJ2-1): DAGVTQSPTHLIKTRGQQVTLRCSPISGHKSVSWYQQVLGQGPQFIFQYYEKEERGRGNFPDRFSARQFPNYSSELNVNALLLGDSALYLCASSFGQGTYNEQFFGPGTRLTVL.